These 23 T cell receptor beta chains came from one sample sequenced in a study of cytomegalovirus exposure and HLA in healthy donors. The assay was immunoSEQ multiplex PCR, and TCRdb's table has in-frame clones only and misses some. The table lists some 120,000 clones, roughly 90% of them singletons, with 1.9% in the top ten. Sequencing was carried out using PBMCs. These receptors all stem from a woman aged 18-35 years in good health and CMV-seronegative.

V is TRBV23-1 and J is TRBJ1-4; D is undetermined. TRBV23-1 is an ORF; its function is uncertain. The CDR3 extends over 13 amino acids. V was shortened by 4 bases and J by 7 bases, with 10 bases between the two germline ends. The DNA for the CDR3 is TGCGCCAGCAGTCCCCTGGGGAGTGAAAAACTGTTTTTT. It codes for CASSPLGSEKLFF.

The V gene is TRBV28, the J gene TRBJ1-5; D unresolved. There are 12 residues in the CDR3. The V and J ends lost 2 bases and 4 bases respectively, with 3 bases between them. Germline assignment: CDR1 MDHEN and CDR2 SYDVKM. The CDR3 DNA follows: TGTGCCAGCAGTTTAATAAATCAGCCCCAGCATTTT. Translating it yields CASSLINQPQHF.

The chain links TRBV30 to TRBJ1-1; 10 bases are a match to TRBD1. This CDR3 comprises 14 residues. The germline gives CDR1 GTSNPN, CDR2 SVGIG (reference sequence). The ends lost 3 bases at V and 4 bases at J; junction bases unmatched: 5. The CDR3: CAWSTGTGVTEAFF. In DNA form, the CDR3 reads TGTGCCTGGAGCACCGGGACAGGGGTCACTGAAGCTTTCTTT.

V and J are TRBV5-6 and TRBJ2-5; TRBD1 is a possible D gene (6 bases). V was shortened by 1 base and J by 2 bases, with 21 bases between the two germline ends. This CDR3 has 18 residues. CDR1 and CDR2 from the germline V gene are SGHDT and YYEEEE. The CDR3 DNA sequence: TGTGCCAGCAGCTTGAAGCGACAGGCTGGGGGTATACAAGAGACCCAGTACTTC. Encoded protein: CASSLKRQAGGIQETQYF. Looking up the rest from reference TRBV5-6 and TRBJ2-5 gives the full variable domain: DAGVTQSPTHLIKTRGQQVTLRCSPKSGHDTVSWYQQALGQGPQFIFQYYEEEERQRGNFPDRFSGHQFPNYSSELNVNALLLGDSALYLCASSLKRQAGGIQETQYFGPGTRLLVL.

The CDR3, as DNA: TGCGCCAGCAGCCCGATGACTGCTACCACAGATACGCAGTATTTT. Its protein product is CASSPMTATTDTQYF. This chain joins TRBV5-1 and TRBJ2-3; D is ambiguous. V shed 4 bases and J shed 2 bases, with 14 bases lying between them. The CDR3 consists of 15 residues. Germline V gene data show CDR1 as SGHRS and CDR2 as YFSETQ.

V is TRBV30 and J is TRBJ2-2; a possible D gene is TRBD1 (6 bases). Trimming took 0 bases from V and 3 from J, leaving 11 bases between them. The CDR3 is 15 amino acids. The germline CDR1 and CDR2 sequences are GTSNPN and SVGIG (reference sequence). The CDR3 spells CAWSVQGRDTGELFF. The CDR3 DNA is TGTGCCTGGAGTGTACAGGGTCGTGACACCGGGGAGCTGTTTTTT. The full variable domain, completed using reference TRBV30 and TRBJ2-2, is SQTIHQWPATLVQPVGSPLSLECTVEGTSNPNLYWYRQAAGRGLQLLFYSVGIGQISSEVPQNLSASRPQDRQFILSSKKLLLSDSGFYLCAWSVQGRDTGELFFGEGSRLTVL.

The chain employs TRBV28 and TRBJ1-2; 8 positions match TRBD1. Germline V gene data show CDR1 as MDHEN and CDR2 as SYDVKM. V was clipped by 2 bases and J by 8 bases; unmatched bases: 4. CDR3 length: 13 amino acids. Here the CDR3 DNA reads TGTGCCAGCAGTTTAGCAGGGGGCAGGGGCTACACCTTC. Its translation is CASSLAGGRGYTF.

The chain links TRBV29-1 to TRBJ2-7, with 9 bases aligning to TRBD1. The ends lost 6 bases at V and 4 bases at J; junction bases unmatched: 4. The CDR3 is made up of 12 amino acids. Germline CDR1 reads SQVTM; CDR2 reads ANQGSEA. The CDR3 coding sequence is TGCAGCGTATACGGGACAGGGTACGAGCAGTACTTC. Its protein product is CSVYGTGYEQYF.

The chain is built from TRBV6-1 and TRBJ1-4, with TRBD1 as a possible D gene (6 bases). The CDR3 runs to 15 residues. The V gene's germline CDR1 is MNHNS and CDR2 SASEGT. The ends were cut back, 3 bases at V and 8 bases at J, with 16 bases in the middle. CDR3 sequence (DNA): TGTGCCAGCAGTGAGGACAGTCTACAGAGAGAAAAACTGTTTTTT. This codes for CASSEDSLQREKLFF.

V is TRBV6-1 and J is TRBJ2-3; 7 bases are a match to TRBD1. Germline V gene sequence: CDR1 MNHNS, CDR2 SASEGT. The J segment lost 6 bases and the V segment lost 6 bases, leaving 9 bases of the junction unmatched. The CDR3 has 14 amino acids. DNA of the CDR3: TGTGCCAGCAGGGACCGACAGGGTTTGGATACGCAGTATTTT. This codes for CASRDRQGLDTQYF.

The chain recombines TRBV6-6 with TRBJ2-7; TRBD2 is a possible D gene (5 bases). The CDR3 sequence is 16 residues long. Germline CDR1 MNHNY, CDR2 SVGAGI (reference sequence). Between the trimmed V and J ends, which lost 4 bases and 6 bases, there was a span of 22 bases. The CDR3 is CASSSFGNLVPREQYF. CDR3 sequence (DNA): TGTGCCAGCAGTTCCTTCGGGAACCTGGTCCCGCGCGAGCAGTACTTC.

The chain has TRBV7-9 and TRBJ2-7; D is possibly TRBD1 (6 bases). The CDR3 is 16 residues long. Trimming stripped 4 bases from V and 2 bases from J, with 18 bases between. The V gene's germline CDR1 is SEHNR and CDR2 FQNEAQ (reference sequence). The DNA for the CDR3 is TGTGCCAGCAGCTCGCCTGAGACAGGAAAAACCTACGAGCAGTACTTC. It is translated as CASSSPETGKTYEQYF.

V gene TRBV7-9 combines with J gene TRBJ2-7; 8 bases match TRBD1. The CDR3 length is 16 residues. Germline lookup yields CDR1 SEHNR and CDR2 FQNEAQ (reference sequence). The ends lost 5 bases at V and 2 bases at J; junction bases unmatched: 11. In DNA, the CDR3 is TGTGCCAGCAGCGTGGACAGGGTCTGGACTACCTACGAGCAGTACTTC. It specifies CASSVDRVWTTYEQYF.

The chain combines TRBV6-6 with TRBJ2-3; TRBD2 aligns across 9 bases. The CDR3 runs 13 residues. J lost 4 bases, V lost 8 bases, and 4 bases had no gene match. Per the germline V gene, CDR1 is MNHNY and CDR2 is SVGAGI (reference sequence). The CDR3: CASGTSKPDTQYF. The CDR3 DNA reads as TGTGCCAGCGGGACTAGCAAACCAGATACGCAGTATTTT.

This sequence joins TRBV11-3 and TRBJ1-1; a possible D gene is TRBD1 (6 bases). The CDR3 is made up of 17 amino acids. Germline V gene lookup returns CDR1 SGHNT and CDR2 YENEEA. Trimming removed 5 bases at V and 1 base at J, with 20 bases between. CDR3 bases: TGTGCCAGCAGCCCAGGCGAGGGGGGGTACCCGAACACTGAAGCTTTCTTT. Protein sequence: CASSPGEGGYPNTEAFF.

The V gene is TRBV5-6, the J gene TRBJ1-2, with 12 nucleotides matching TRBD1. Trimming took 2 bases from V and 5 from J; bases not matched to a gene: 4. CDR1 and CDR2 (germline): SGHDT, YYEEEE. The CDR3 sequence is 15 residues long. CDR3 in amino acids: CASSFGTGGGYGYTF. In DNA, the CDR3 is TGTGCCAGCAGCTTCGGGACAGGGGGCGGATATGGCTACACCTTC.

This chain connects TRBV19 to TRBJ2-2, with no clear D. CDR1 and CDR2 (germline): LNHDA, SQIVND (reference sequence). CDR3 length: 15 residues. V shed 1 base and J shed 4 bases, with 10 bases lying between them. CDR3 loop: CASSIGSVSTGELFF. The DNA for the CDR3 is TGTGCCAGTAGTATAGGTTCCGTATCCACCGGGGAGCTGTTTTTT.

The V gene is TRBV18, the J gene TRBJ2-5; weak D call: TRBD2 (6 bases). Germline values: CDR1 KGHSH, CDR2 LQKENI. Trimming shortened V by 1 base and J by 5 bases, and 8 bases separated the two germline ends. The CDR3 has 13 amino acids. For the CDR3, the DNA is TGTGCCAGCTCACCACAAGGAGGGGAGACCCAGTACTTC. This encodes CASSPQGGETQYF.

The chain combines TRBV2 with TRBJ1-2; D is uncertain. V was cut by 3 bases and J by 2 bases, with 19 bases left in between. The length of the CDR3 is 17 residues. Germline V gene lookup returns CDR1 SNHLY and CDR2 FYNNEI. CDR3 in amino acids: CASSDRPVRRSNYGYTF. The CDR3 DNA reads TGTGCCAGCAGTGATCGCCCAGTGAGGAGGTCCAACTATGGCTACACCTTC.

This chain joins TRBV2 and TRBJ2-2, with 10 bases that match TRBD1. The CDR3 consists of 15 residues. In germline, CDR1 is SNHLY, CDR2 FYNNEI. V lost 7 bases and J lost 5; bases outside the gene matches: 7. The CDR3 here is CASTGTGAGTGELFF. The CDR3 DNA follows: TGTGCCAGCACCGGGACAGGGGCTGGGACCGGGGAGCTGTTTTTT.

The CDR3: CASRKGQGYGYTF. The CDR3 DNA reads as TGTGCCAGCAGGAAAGGACAGGGCTATGGCTACACCTTC. This rearrangement joins TRBV13 to TRBJ1-2; 8 bases are a match to TRBD1. Looked up from germline, CDR1 is PRHDT and CDR2 is FYEKMQ (reference sequence). V shed 6 bases, J shed 4 bases, and the junction held 4 bases outside the gene matches. The CDR3 is 13 amino acids. Based on the CDR3 plus reference TRBV13 and TRBJ1-2, the full variable domain is AAGVIQSPRHLIKEKRETATLKCYPIPRHDTVYWYQQGPGQDPQFLISFYEKMQSDKGSIPDRFSAQQFSDYHSELNMSSLELGDSALYFCASRKGQGYGYTFGSGTRLTVV.

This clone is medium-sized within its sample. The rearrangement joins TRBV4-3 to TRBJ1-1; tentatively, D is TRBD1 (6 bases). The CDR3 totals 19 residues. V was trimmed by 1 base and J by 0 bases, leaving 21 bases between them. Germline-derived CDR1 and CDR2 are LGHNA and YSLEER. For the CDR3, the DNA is TGCGCCAGCAGCCAAGGTGTGAGTATGCAGGGGCGAATGAACACTGAAGCTTTCTTT. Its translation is CASSQGVSMQGRMNTEAFF.

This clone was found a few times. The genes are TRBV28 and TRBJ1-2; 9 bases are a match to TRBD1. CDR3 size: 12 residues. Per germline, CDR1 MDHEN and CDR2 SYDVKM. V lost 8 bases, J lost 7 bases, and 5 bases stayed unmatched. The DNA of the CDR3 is TGTGCCAGCGGGGACAGGGTTCTTGGCTACACCTTC. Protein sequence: CASGDRVLGYTF.